This TCR beta chain stems from a study of read filtering for tumor transcriptome and immune sequencing. On the study more broadly: Per sample, TCR-region reads ranged about 4 to 11 million by IR-seq, about 85 to 1,400 by RNA-seq. General study results and limits: Approximately 87% of IR-seq clonotypes had a single read, yet these held roughly 3.8% of reads. The sorted CD138-negative fraction was a mixed bone marrow immune population, not purified T cells. Correlation between methods rose after single-read clonotypes were removed.

This clonotype was seen ten or more times. Its target is unknown. Trimming removed 5 bases from V and 1 base from J; junction bases left unmatched: 9. This CDR3 region has 16 residues. From germline, CDR1 is SGHTA and CDR2 FQGTGA. This library used roughly 400 ng RNA and molecular barcoded adaptors spanning alpha/delta and beta/gamma chains. TCRdb independently ran MiXCR on the reads; one entry per CDR3 protein. Of about 40,000 distinct CDR3 sequences listed, roughly 15% are singletons. The receptor was derived from a donor at least 40 years old with multiple myeloma. This chain joins TRBV7-3 and TRBJ2-3; 7 positions match TRBD1. Sequenced input: a population of CD138-negative cells sorted from bone marrow. This CDR3 is CASSHGTADRTDTQYF. CDR3 bases: TGTGCCAGCAGCCACGGGACAGCCGATCGCACAGATACGCAGTATTTT.